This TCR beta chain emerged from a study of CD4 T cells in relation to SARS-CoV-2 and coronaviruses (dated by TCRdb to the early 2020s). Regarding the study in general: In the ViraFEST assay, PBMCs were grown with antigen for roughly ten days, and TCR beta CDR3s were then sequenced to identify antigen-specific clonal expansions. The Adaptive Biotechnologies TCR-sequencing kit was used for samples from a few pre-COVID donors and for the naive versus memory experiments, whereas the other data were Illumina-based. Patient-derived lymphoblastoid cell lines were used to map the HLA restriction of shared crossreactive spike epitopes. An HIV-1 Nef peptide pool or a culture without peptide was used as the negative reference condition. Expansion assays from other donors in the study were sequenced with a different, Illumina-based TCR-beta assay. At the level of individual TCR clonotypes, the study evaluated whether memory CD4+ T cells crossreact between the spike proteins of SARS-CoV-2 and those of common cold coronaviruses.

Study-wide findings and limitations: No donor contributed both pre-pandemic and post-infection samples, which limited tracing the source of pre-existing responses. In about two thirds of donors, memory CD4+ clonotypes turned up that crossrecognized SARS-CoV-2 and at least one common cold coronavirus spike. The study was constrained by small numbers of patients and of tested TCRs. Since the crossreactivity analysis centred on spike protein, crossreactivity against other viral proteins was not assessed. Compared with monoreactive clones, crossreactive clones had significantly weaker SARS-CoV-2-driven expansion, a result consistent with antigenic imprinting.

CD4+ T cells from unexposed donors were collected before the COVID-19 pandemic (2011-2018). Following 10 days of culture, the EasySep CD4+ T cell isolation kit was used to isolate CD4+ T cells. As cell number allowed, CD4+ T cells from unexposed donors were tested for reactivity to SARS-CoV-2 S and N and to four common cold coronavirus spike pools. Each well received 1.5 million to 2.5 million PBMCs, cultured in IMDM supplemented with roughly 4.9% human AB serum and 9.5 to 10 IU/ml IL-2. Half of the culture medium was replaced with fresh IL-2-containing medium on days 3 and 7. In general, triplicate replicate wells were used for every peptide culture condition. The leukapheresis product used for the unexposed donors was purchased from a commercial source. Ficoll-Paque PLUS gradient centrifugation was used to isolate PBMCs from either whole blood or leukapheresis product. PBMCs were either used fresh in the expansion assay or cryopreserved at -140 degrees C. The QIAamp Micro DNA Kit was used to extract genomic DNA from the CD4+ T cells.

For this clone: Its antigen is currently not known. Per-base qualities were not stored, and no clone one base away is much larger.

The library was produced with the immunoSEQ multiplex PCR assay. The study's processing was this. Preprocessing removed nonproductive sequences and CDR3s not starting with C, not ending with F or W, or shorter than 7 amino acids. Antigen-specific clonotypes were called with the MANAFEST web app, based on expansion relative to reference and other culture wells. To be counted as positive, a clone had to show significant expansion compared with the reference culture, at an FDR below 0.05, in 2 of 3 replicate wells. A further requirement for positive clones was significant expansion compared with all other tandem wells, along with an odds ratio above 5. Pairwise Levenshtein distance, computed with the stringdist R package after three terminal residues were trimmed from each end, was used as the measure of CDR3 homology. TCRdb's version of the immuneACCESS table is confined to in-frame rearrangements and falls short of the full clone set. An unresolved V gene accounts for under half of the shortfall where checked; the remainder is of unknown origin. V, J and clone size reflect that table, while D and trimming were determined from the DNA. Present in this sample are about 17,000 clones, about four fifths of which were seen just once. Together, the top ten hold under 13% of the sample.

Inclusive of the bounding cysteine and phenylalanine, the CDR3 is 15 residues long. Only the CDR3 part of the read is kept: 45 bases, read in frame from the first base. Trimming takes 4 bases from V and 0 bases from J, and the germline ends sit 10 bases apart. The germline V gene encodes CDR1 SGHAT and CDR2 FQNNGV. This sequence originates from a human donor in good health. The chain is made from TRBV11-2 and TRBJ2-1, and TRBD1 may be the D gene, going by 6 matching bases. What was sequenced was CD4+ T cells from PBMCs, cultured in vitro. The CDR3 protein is CASSSTGSSYNEQFF. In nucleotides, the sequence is TGTGCCAGCAGCTCGACAGGTAGCTCCTACAATGAGCAGTTCTTC.